This TCR beta chain was observed in a study of cytomegalovirus exposure and HLA in healthy donors. Comment on this clone: The antigen is not known.

Study observations and caveats: A later analysis reportedly found fewer N-insertions in an Asian-associated ancestry cluster than the roughly 680-donor mean. Diagnosis of cytomegalovirus status made by the classifier reportedly showed high specificity and sensitivity. In a later analysis, specific HLA alleles were associated with 15,000 to 20,000 TCR beta sequences at a 0.05 false discovery rate. Researchers catalogued under 200 TCR beta chains as cytomegalovirus-associated.

The study ran its PCR with 60 Vbeta and 13 Jbeta primers. Clones were sequenced by immunoSEQ multiplex PCR, and TCRdb holds only the in-frame ones, with some missing. The repertoire holds approximately 78,000 clones, with 60% to 75% as singletons. The CDR3 has 14 amino acids. V was cut by 10 bases and J by 8 bases, with 18 bases left in between. Germline CDR1 is MDHEN and CDR2 is SYDVKM. The chain carries TRBV28 and TRBJ1-6; a weak D match, TRBD1 (6 bases). Sequences were obtained from PBMCs. This clonotype was obtained from a man in his forties in good health and CMV-seropositive. CDR3 coding DNA: TGTGCCACATCTGACAGGACAATAGATTCACCCCTCCACTTT. Encoded protein: CATSDRTIDSPLHF.